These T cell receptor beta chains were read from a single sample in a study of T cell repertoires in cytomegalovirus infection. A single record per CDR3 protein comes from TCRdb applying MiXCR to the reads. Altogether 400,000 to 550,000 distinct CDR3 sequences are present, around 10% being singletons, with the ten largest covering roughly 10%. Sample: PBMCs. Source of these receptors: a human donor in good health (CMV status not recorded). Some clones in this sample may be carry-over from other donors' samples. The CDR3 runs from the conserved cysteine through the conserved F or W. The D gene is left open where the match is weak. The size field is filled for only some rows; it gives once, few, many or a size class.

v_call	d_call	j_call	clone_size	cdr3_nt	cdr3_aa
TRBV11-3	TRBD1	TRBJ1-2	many	TGTGCCAGCAGCTCCCATCCGGGACAGTTTCTTACCTTC	CASSSHPGQFLTF
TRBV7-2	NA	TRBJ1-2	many	TGTGCCAGCAGCTTAGGTGTGGCGATAGGCTATGGCTACACCTTC	CASSLGVAIGYGYTF
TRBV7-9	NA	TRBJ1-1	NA	TGTGCCAGCAGCTCCACCCTGGGACCACGCGCTGAAGCTTTCTTT	CASSSTLGPRAEAFF
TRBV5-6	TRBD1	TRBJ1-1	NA	TGTGCCAGCAGCTTGGGGGCAGGGGGCAAGACGGCTTTCTTT	CASSLGAGGKTAFF
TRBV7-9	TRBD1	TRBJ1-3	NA	TGTGCCAGCAGCTTCGGACAGGGGAAGAACACCATATATTTT	CASSFGQGKNTIYF
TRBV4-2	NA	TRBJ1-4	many	TGTGCCAGCAGCCAACCCGGGACCCGGGATGAAAAACTGTTTTTT	CASSQPGTRDEKLFF
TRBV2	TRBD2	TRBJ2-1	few	TGTGCCAGCAGTGAAGTCCGCAGGCGGGGGGCCCCCTACAATGAGCAGTTCTTC	CASSEVRRRGAPYNEQFF
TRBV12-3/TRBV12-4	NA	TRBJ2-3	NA	TGTGCCAGCAGCTCACAGATCACAGATACGCAGTATTTT	CASSSQITDTQYF
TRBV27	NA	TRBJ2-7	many	TGTGCCAGCACACGGGGGCAGGGAAATTACGAGCAGTACTTC	CASTRGQGNYEQYF
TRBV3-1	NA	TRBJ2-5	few	TGTGCCAGCAGCCCCTGGGAGGAGACCCAGTACTTC	CASSPWEETQYF
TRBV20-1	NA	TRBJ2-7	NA	TGCAGTCCCCATCTGGCGGGTTTCTCCTACGAGCAGTACTTC	CSPHLAGFSYEQYF
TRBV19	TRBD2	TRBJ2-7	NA	TGTGCCAGTAGTACCGGACTAGCGGGAATCGAGCAGTACTTC	CASSTGLAGIEQYF
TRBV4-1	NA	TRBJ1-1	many	TGCGCCAGCAGCCAAGAGGATCATGGGAACACTGAAGCTTTCTTT	CASSQEDHGNTEAFF
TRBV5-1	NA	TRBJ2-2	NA	TGCGCCAGCAGCCCTTGGCCGGAAGGAGGGAAATCCGGGGAGCTGTTTTTT	CASSPWPEGGKSGELFF
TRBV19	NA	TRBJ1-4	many	TGTGCCACCGAAAGCGACAGAAATGAAAAACTGTTTTTT	CATESDRNEKLFF
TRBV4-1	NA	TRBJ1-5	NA	TGCGCCAGCAGCCCCTACAGGGATGGTCACCCCCAGCATTTT	CASSPYRDGHPQHF
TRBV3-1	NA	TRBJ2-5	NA	TGTGCCAGCAGCCAAGTTGGCAGGAGAGAGACCCAGTACTTC	CASSQVGRRETQYF
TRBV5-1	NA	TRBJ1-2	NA	TGCGCCAGCAGCTTGGCCTCCCAGAAGACGGGCTACACCTTC	CASSLASQKTGYTF